One sample yielded the 27 T cell receptor beta chains listed below, sequenced in a study of T-cell memory formation after mild COVID-19 (dated by TCRdb to 2020 to 2023). The library was built by means of 5' RACE. This sample was sequenced with an Illumina NovaSeq 6000. The public reads were quality trimmed at Q25 with fastp and then assembled into clones with MiXCR by TCRdb, keeping productive beta chains. All rows with the same CDR3 protein become a single entry with the most common DNA and genes. This sample lists around 430,000 distinct CDR3 sequences; 16% were detected once. The ten largest make up 20% to 25% of the sample. The sample was PBMCs or a T cell subset sorted from them (not recorded which). Receptors were obtained from a man younger than 30 who had mild COVID-19 (a few samples of this study predate the infection). The sample titles of this study are shuffled in the database, so cell type and time point are left out; the donor was told from shared clones.

This clonotype was counted only a few times. V and J are TRBV21-1 and TRBJ2-7; the DNA was not used to check the table's D call, TRBD1. TRBV21-1 is reported as a pseudogene. This CDR3 spans 14 amino acids. The CDR3 loop is CASSKAGTGYEQYF. The CDR3 coding sequence is TGTGCCAGCAGCAAAGCCGGTACAGGCTACGAGCAGTACTTC.

The chain is built from TRBV15 and TRBJ1-5; 8 positions agree with TRBD1. The CDR3 sequence is 15 residues long. Trimming took 5 bases from V and 3 from J; bases not matched to a gene: 6. Germline V gene sequence: CDR1 LNHNV, CDR2 YYDKDF (reference sequence). The CDR3 sequence is CATSQDRASNQPQHF. The CDR3 nucleotides read TGTGCCACCAGCCAGGACAGGGCCTCCAATCAGCCCCAGCATTTT.

This clonotype has only a few counts. The J gene is TRBJ2-5, the V gene TRBV7-9; 9 positions match TRBD1. The germline CDR1 and CDR2 sequences are SEHNR and FQNEAQ (reference sequence). V gave up 5 bases and J gave up 5 bases; unmatched junction bases: 12. CDR3 size: 16 residues. The CDR3 loop reads CASSRGEQGAEETQYF. The CDR3 region has the DNA TGTGCCAGCAGCCGCGGGGAACAGGGGGCAGAGGAGACCCAGTACTTC.

V gene TRBV7-9 combines with J gene TRBJ1-2, with a tentative D call TRBD1 (6 bases). Germline CDR1 and CDR2: SEHNR and FQNEAQ (reference sequence). Trimming left V 1 base short and J 11 bases short, with 17 bases between. CDR3 size: 14 residues. CDR3 DNA sequence: TGTGCCAGCAGCTTAGGAACGGGGACAATTGAGTACACCTTC. It specifies CASSLGTGTIEYTF.

This clonotype has more than one count but fewer than ten. J is TRBJ1-1 and V is TRBV7-9; D ambiguous. Germline-derived CDR1 and CDR2 are SEHNR and FQNEAQ (reference sequence). Trimming shortened V by 5 bases and J by 2 bases, and 15 bases separated the two germline ends. CDR3 length: 15 residues. The CDR3 loop reads CASSGLTAVNTEAFF. The CDR3 region has the DNA TGTGCCAGCAGCGGACTAACGGCAGTAAACACTGAAGCTTTCTTT.

This clonotype came up a few times. The genes are TRBV6-5 and TRBJ2-7; TRBD1 might be the D (6 bases). The V end lost 6 bases, the J end lost 0 bases, and 18 bases lay between the germline ends. Germline CDR1 and CDR2: MNHEY and SVGAGI. The CDR3 covers 16 residues. CDR3 DNA: TGTGCCAGCAGCTTCAACAGGGTAGGGAGCTCCTACGAGCAGTACTTC. Its translation: CASSFNRVGSSYEQYF.

V is TRBV4-1 and J is TRBJ1-1; TRBD1 aligns across 7 bases. Germline V lookup: CDR1 MGHRA, CDR2 YSYEKL. The CDR3 is 14 residues long. V lost 4 bases, J lost 4 bases, and 6 bases stayed unmatched. The CDR3 reads CASSPTGTGTEAFF. The CDR3 nucleotides are TGCGCCAGCAGCCCGACAGGGACGGGCACTGAAGCTTTCTTT.

The V call is TRBV7-2, the J call TRBJ2-1; 8 nucleotides line up with TRBD2. J was trimmed by 5 bases and V by 5 bases; bases with no gene match: 8. Germline values: CDR1 SGHTA, CDR2 FQGNSA. The CDR3 covers 15 residues. The CDR3: CASSPTGGPHNEQFF. The CDR3, as DNA: TGTGCCAGCAGCCCGACGGGGGGGCCCCACAATGAGCAGTTCTTC.

This clonotype was seen a handful of times. This chain links TRBV5-1 with TRBJ1-1, with D unclear. The CDR3 has 13 residues. The V gene's germline CDR1 is SGHRS and CDR2 YFSETQ. V lost 0 bases and J lost 4, with 7 bases in between. DNA for the CDR3: TGCGCCAGCAGCTTGGTTCGTTCCACTGAAGCTTTCTTT. This gives the protein CASSLVRSTEAFF.

The CDR3 DNA follows: TGCGCCAGCAGGGAGTACTCTGGGGCCAACGTCCTGACTTTC. It is translated as CASREYSGANVLTF. This chain joins TRBV5-1 and TRBJ2-6; D uncertain. V lost 5 bases and J 0 bases, leaving 6 bases between the germline ends. Germline V gene lookup returns CDR1 SGHRS and CDR2 YFSETQ. There are 14 residues in the CDR3.

The sample holds a few counts of this clonotype. This chain links TRBV4-1 with TRBJ1-5, with 8 bases identical to TRBD1. CDR3 length equals 16 residues. Per germline, CDR1 MGHRA and CDR2 YSYEKL. Germline trimming cut 3 bases from V and 7 bases from J; bases unmatched to any gene: 11. The CDR3 loop reads CASSQDPATGVQPQHF. The CDR3 bases are TGCGCCAGCAGCCAGGATCCGGCGACAGGGGTCCAGCCCCAGCATTTT.

This clonotype appeared a few times. V and J are TRBV27 and TRBJ2-3; D remains unclear. Germline V gene lookup returns CDR1 MNHEY and CDR2 SMNVEV (reference sequence). The CDR3 consists of 14 residues. V was clipped by 5 bases and J by 4 bases, with 13 bases between them. Here the CDR3 reads CASSPFLTADTQYF. In DNA form, the CDR3 reads TGTGCCAGCAGTCCCTTCCTAACCGCAGATACGCAGTATTTT.

A few counts support this clonotype. The chain has TRBV6-4 and TRBJ2-3; 9 nucleotides line up with TRBD1. The CDR3 contains 15 residues. In germline, CDR1 is MRHNA, CDR2 SNTAGT. V was clipped by 5 bases and J by 2 bases; unmatched bases: 5. DNA for the CDR3: TGTGCCAGCAGTCCACAGGGGGCCTTCACAGATACGCAGTATTTT. This gives the protein CASSPQGAFTDTQYF.

Only a few counts were recorded for this clonotype. The V gene is TRBV9, the J gene TRBJ1-6; D remains unclear. This CDR3 comprises 13 residues. Trimming shortened V by 0 bases and J by 8 bases, and 6 bases separated the two germline ends. Per germline, CDR1 SGDLS and CDR2 YYNGEE. The CDR3 region is CASSVGTDSPLHF. The CDR3 DNA follows: TGTGCCAGCAGCGTAGGAACAGATTCACCCCTCCACTTT.

This clonotype has a handful of counts. The rearrangement uses TRBV6-5 and TRBJ1-1; D remains ambiguous. Germline V CDR1 and CDR2: MNHEY, SVGAGI. The CDR3 has 14 residues. V lost 0 bases and J lost 4, with 9 bases in between. The CDR3 region is CASSYSWVSTEAFF. The CDR3 DNA reads as TGTGCCAGCAGTTACTCGTGGGTTTCCACTGAAGCTTTCTTT.

This clonotype has more than one count but fewer than ten. The J gene is TRBJ1-4, the V gene TRBV5-1, with TRBD1 matching 10 bases. V shed 7 bases and J 3 bases; nucleotides not matched to a gene: 9. CDR3 length: 16 amino acids. CDR1 is SGHRS and CDR2 is YFSETQ in the germline V gene. The CDR3 bases are TGCGCCAGCTTCCCGGGACAGGGGTCTCCTAATGAAAAACTGTTTTTT. Its protein product is CASFPGQGSPNEKLFF.

The chain employs TRBV7-6 and TRBJ2-2; D unresolved. Germline V gives CDR1 SGHVS, CDR2 FNYEAQ. Trimming cost V 5 bases and J 1 base, with 8 bases left between them. CDR3 length: 14 residues. CDR3 nucleotide sequence: TGTGCCAGCAGCATCGACCGGAACACCGGGGAGCTGTTTTTT. Its translation: CASSIDRNTGELFF.

V and J are TRBV7-3 and TRBJ2-6; weak D call: TRBD1 (6 bases). Germline loops: CDR1 SGHTA, CDR2 FQGTGA. V lost 5 bases and J lost 0, with 14 bases in between. The length of the CDR3 is 17 residues. CDR3 residues: CASSRPTGNSGANVLTF. In DNA, the CDR3 is TGTGCCAGCAGCCGCCCTACAGGGAACTCTGGGGCCAACGTCCTGACTTTC.

V is TRBV29-1 and J is TRBJ2-7; 11 bases match TRBD2. J lost 3 bases, V lost 7 bases, and 5 bases had no gene match. This CDR3 is 13 amino acids long. CDR1 and CDR2 from the germline V gene are SQVTM and ANQGSEA. CDR3 protein: CSAGLAESYEQYF. The CDR3 DNA follows: TGCAGCGCGGGACTAGCGGAGAGCTACGAGCAGTACTTC.

This clonotype has more than one count but fewer than ten. The CDR3 region is CATSRGDGGNQETQYF. In nucleotides, the CDR3 is TGTGCCACCAGCAGAGGGGACGGGGGAAACCAAGAGACCCAGTACTTC. This chain connects TRBV15 to TRBJ2-5, with TRBD2 as a possible D gene (6 bases). Germline values: CDR1 LNHNV, CDR2 YYDKDF (reference sequence). The CDR3 is 16 amino acids. Trimming stripped 1 base from V and 0 bases from J, with 12 bases between.

The chain carries TRBV12-3 or TRBV12-4 and TRBJ1-1; D possibly corresponds to TRBD1 (6 bases). The CDR3 runs 16 residues. V was cut by 2 bases and J by 1 base, with 14 bases left in between. CDR3 sequence (DNA): TGTGCCAGCAGTTTATATGGGGGGACAACGAACACTGAAGCTTTCTTT. This encodes CASSLYGGTTNTEAFF.

J is TRBJ1-1 and V is TRBV5-1, with a weak D call TRBD1 (5 bases). Deletions cut 1 base from V and 2 bases from J, with 12 bases between. Germline assignment: CDR1 SGHRS and CDR2 YFSETQ. CDR3 length: 15 residues. The CDR3 DNA reads as TGCGCCAGCAGCTTGTTGACAGCGGCCAACACTGAAGCTTTCTTT. This gives the protein CASSLLTAANTEAFF.

The rearrangement uses TRBV7-2 and TRBJ2-3, with D hard to call. The CDR3 is 12 residues long. The germline V gene encodes CDR1 SGHTA and CDR2 FQGNSA. V lost 3 bases and J lost 7, with 8 bases in between. CDR3 coding DNA: TGTGCCAGCAGCTTTGGCCGAAATACGCAGTATTTT. Its protein is CASSFGRNTQYF. The variable domain in full, completed from reference TRBV7-2 and TRBJ2-3, reads GAGVSQSPSNKVTEKGKDVELRCDPISGHTALYWYRQSLGQGLEFLIYFQGNSAPDKSGLPSDRFSAERTGGSVSTLTIQRTQQEDSAVYLCASSFGRNTQYFGPGTRLTVL.

The V and J genes are TRBV23-1 and TRBJ2-6; D remains unclear. TRBV23-1 is identified as an open reading frame with a role that is uncertain. This CDR3 contains 15 residues. V was cut by 3 bases and J by 0 bases, with 6 bases left in between. Here the CDR3 DNA reads TGCGCCAGCAGTCATAGGTGCTCTGGGGCCAACGTCCTGACTTTC. Its translation is CASSHRCSGANVLTF.

This chain uses TRBV4-1 with TRBJ1-1; possible D gene TRBD1, 6 bases. This CDR3 spans 13 amino acids. Trimming stripped 6 bases from V and 5 bases from J, with 13 bases between. CDR1 and CDR2 from the germline V gene are MGHRA and YSYEKL. CDR3 nucleotides: TGCGCCAGCAGGCCGGGAGGGGGAACTGAAGCTTTCTTT. This sequence encodes CASRPGGGTEAFF.

This clonotype has more than one count but fewer than ten. This CDR3 reads CASSPHRGTGELFF. In nucleotides, the CDR3 is TGTGCCAGCAGTCCACACAGGGGCACCGGGGAGCTGTTTTTT. V gene TRBV28 combines with J gene TRBJ2-2; TRBD1 matches 7 bases. This CDR3 comprises 14 residues. Germline V gives CDR1 MDHEN, CDR2 SYDVKM. Trimming at V came to 5 bases and at J to 4 bases, leaving 4 bases not matched to a gene.

The genes are TRBV15 and TRBJ1-4; 7 bases agree with TRBD1. This CDR3 is 13 amino acids long. Germline CDR1 and CDR2: LNHNV and YYDKDF (reference sequence). J gave up 17 bases and V 5 bases, and 14 bases lay outside the gene matches. The CDR3 protein is CATSGTNDRARFF. CDR3 DNA sequence: TGTGCCACCAGCGGGACTAATGACAGGGCGAGATTTTTT.